This TCR beta chain emerged from a study of OX40 agonist ivuxolimab in advanced cancers. Study overall: Partial responses were achieved by three patients, of whom one had hepatocellular carcinoma and two had cutaneous melanoma. Study findings and constraints: Normalized T-cell clonal expansion was also low in some nonresponders.

The CDR3 length is 17 residues. The germline gives CDR1 KGHSH, CDR2 LQKENI. Between the trimmed V and J ends, which lost 1 base and 1 base, there was a span of 16 bases. TCRdb keeps only in-frame clones here, not all; method: immunoSEQ multiplex PCR. The sample lists about 93,000 clones, under 95% seen once, with 2% to 3% in the top ten. This clone was detected once. As yet, its antigen is unknown. This clonotype was obtained from an adult with an advanced solid tumor such as melanoma, head and neck, liver or kidney cancer. V and J are TRBV18 and TRBJ1-1; the D gene is possibly TRBD1 (5 bases). The sample in question was CD4+ or CD8+ T cells sorted from blood, obtained in a trial of the OX40 agonist ivuxolimab. The CDR3 region has the DNA TGTGCCAGCTCACCACGACGGCCAGTGGGGGGGAACACTGAAGCTTTCTTT. Encoded protein: CASSPRRPVGGNTEAFF.